One and the same sample provided the 2 T cell receptor beta chains below, sequenced in a study of regulatory T cells in long-lasting Graves disease. Indicated time point: newly diagnosed GD, antithyroid drugs for less than 3 months. PBMC RNA served as the TCR library source. Arm-PCR with iRepertoire HTBI primers amplified the CDR3 regions for these TCR beta libraries. TCRdb used MiXCR to reprocess the multiplex PCR reads, holding one entry per CDR3 protein. The table has about 540,000 distinct CDR3 sequences, 13% seen once. These data also featured in a second study, about T cells in Graves' hyperthyroidism and ophthalmopathy.

The specimen comprised peripheral blood mononuclear cells (PBMCs), sampled at new diagnosis, from a patient treated with antithyroid drugs. All receptors come from a man younger than 45 with Graves disease.

This clonotype was counted many times. DNA for the CDR3: TGTGCCAGCAGTTTATCGAAAGGGTCGCAGTATTTT. This sequence encodes CASSLSKGSQYF. The gene calls are TRBV12-3 or TRBV12-4 and TRBJ2-3; D call uncertain. V gave up 2 bases and J gave up 10 bases, with 10 bases separating them. The length of the CDR3 is 12 residues.

This clonotype showed up just a few times. The junction departs from the called germline gene at one end, perhaps through a read error. The genes are TRBV7-7 and TRBJ1-5, with TRBD1 matching 7 bases. The V gene's germline CDR1 is SSHAT and CDR2 FNYEAQ (reference sequence). CDR3 length: 14 residues. The CDR3 here is CASSRDSANRPQHF. In nucleotides, the CDR3 is TGTGCTAGCAGCCGGGACAGTGCCAATCGGCCCCAGCATTTT.